The clone carrying this TCR beta chain was observed many times. Library construction for TCR beta used iRepertoire HTBI primers and Arm-PCR of CDR3 regions. TCRdb reprocessed the multiplex PCR reads via MiXCR and lists one record per CDR3 protein. This sample has 350,000 to 450,000 distinct CDR3 sequences, with roughly 23% found just once. The data were obtained in a study of regulatory T cells in long-lasting Graves disease. Indicated time point: persistent/refractory GD, antithyroid drugs over 5 years with positive TRAb. The TCR library used RNA extracted from PBMCs. The CDR3 spans 15 residues. V was clipped by 3 bases and J by 6 bases, with 18 bases between them. In germline, CDR1 is MNHEY, CDR2 SVGAGI.

Material: peripheral blood mononuclear cells (PBMCs), obtained when the disease was refractory, from a patient treated with antithyroid drugs. The chain uses TRBV6-5 and TRBJ2-7; the D is unclear. The sequence was collected from a woman aged 40 to 50 with Graves disease. CDR3 DNA: TGTGCCAGCAGTTATTATGGAACAGCCACCGGCGAGCAGTACTTC. Translated, it gives CASSYYGTATGEQYF.